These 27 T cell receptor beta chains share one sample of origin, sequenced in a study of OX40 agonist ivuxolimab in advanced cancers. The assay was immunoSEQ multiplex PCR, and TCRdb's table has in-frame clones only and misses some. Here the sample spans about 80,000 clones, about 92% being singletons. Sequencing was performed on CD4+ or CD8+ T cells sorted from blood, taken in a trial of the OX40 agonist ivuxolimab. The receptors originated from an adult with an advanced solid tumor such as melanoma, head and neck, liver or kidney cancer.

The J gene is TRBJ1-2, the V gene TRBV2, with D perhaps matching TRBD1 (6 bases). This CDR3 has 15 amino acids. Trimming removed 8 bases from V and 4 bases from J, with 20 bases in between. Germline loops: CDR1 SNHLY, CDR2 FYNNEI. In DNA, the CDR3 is TGTGCCAGCGTTTACTCCGCGGACAGAGCCTATGGCTACACCTTC. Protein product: CASVYSADRAYGYTF.

The CDR3 coding sequence is TGTGCCAGCAGCAAACATCAGGGCCTTTTCGCGAATGGCTACACCTTC. This encodes CASSKHQGLFANGYTF. The rearrangement links TRBV21-1 to TRBJ1-2; TRBD1, the table's D call, was not compared with the DNA. TRBV21-1 is designated a pseudogene. The CDR3 loop spans 16 amino acids.

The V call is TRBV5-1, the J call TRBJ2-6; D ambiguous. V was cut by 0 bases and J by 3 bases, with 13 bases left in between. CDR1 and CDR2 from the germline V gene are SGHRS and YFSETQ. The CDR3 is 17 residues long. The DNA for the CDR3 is TGCGCCAGCAGCTTGGCCGTCCCCATGAGTGGGGCCAACGTCCTGACTTTC. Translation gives CASSLAVPMSGANVLTF.

The CDR3 sequence: CASPPGGAGTDTQYF. CDR3 in DNA: TGTGCCAGCCCACCGGGAGGGGCTGGCACAGATACGCAGTATTTT. This chain uses TRBV21-1 with TRBJ2-3; no check of the table's D call, TRBD2, against the DNA was made. TRBV21-1 is reported as a pseudogene. There are 15 residues in the CDR3.

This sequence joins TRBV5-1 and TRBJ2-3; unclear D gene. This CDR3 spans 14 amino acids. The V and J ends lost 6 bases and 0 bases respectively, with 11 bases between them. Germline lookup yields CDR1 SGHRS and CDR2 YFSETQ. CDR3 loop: CASTEFTSTDTQYF. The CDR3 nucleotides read TGCGCCAGCACAGAATTTACTAGCACAGATACGCAGTATTTT.

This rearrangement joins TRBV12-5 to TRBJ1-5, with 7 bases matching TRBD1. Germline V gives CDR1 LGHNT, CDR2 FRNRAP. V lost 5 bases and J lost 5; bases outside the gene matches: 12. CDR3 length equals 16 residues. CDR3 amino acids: CASGPGTGTDYQPQHF. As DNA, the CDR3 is TGTGCTAGTGGTCCGGGGACCGGGACAGATTATCAGCCCCAGCATTTT.

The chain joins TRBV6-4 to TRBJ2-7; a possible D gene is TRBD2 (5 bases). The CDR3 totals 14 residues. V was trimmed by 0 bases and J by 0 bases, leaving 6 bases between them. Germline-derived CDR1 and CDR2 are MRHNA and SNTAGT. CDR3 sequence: CASSDSGSSYEQYF. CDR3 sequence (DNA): TGTGCCAGCAGTGACTCGGGGAGCTCCTACGAGCAGTACTTC.

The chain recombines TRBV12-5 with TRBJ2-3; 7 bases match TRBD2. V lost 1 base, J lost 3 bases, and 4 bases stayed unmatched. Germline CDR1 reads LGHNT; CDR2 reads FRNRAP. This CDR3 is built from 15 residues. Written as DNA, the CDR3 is TGTGCTAGTGGTTTGGGGCTAGCGGAGACAGATACGCAGTATTTT. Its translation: CASGLGLAETDTQYF.

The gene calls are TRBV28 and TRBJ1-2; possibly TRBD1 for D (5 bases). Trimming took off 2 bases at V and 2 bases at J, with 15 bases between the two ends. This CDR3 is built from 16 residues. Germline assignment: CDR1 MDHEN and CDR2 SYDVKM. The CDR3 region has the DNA TGTGCCAGCAGTTTAATGTACGGCAGGGCCAACTATGGCTACACCTTC. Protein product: CASSLMYGRANYGYTF.

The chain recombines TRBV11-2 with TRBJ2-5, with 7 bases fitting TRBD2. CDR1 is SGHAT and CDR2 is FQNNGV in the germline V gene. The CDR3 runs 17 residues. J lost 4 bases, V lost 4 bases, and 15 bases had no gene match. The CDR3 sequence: CASSSNLLGGRGETQYF. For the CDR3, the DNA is TGTGCCAGCAGCTCGAACCTCCTTGGCGGGAGAGGAGAGACCCAGTACTTC.

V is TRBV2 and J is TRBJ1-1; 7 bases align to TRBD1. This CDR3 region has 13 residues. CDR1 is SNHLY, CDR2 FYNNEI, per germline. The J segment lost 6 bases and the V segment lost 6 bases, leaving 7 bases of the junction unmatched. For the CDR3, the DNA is TGTGCCAGCAGACGAGACAGGGTTCCTGAAGCTTTCTTT. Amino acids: CASRRDRVPEAFF.

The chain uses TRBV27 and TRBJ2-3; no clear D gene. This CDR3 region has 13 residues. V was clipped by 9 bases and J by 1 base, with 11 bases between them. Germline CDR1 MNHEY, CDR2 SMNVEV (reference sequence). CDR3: CASRIRGTDTQYF. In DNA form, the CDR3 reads TGTGCCAGTAGGATCAGAGGCACAGATACGCAGTATTTT.

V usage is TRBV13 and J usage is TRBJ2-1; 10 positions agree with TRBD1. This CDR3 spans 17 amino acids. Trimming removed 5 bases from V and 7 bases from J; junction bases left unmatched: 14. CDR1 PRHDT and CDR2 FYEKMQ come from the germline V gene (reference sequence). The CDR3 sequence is CASSPHLRQGAINEQFF. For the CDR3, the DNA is TGTGCCAGCAGCCCGCACCTGAGACAGGGGGCTATAAATGAGCAGTTCTTC.

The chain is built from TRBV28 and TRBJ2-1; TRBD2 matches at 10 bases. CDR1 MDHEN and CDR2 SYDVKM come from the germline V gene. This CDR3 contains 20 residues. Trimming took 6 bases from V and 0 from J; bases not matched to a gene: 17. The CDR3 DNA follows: TGTGCCAGCAGATCCACGGGACTAGCGTTATCAAGGAGCTCCTACAATGAGCAGTTCTTC. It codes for CASRSTGLALSRSSYNEQFF.

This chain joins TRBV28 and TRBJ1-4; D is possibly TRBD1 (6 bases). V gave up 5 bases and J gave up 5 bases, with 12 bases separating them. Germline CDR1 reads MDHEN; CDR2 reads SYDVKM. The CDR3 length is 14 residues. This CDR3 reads CASSLPQGNEKLFF. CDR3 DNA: TGTGCCAGCAGTCTTCCCCAGGGGAATGAAAAACTGTTTTTT.

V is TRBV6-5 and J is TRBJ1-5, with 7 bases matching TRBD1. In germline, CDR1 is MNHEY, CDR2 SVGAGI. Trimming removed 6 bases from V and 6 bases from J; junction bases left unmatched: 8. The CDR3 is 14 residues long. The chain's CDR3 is CASRHRGEGQPQHF. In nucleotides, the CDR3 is TGTGCCAGCAGGCACAGGGGAGAGGGTCAGCCCCAGCATTTT.

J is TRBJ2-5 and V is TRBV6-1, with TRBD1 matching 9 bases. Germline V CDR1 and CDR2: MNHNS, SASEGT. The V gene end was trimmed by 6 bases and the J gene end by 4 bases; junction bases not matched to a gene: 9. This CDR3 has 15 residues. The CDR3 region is CASRDRGDGRETQYF. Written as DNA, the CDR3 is TGTGCCAGCAGGGACAGGGGAGATGGGCGAGAGACCCAGTACTTC.

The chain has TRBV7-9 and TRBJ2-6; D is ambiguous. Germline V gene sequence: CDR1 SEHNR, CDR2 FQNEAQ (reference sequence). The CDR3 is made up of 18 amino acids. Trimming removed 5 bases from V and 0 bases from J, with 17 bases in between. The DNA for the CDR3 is TGTGCCAGCAGCACTATCAGGAGTGTGAGCTCTGGGGCCAACGTCCTGACTTTC. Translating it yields CASSTIRSVSSGANVLTF.

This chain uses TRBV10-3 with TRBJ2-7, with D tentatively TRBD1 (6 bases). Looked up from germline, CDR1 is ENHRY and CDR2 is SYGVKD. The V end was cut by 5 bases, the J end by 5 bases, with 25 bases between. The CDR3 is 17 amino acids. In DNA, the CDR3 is TGTGCCATCAGTCAGATATGGGACATCCCGATGAAGGACGAGCAGTACTTC. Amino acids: CAISQIWDIPMKDEQYF.

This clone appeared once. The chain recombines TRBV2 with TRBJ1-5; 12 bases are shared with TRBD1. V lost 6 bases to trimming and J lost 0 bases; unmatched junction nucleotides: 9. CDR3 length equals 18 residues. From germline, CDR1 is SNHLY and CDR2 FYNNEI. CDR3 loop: CASSGTGGPSYSNQPQHF. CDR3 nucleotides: TGTGCCAGCAGCGGGACAGGGGGCCCATCTTATAGCAATCAGCCCCAGCATTTT.

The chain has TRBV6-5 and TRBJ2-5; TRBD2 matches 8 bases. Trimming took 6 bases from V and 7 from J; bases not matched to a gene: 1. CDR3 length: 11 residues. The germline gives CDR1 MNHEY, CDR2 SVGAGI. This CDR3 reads CASSGRGTQYF. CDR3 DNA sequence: TGTGCCAGCAGCGGGAGGGGGACCCAGTACTTC.

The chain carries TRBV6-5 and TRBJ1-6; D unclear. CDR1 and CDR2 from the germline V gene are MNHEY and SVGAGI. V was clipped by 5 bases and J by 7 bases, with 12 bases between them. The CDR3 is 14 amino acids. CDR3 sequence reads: CASSLWEGNSPLHF. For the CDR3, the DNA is TGTGCCAGCAGTCTTTGGGAGGGCAATTCACCCCTCCACTTT.

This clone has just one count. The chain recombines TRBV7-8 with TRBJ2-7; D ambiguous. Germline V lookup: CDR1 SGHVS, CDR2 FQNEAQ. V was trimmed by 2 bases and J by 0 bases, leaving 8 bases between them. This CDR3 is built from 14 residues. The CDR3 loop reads CASSLFPGSYEQYF. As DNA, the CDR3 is TGTGCCAGCAGCTTATTTCCCGGCTCCTACGAGCAGTACTTC. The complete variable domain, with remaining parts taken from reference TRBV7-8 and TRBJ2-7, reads GAGVSQSPRYKVAKRGQDVALRCDPISGHVSLFWYQQALGQGPEFLTYFQNEAQLDKSGLPSDRFFAERPEGSVSTLKIQRTQQEDSAVYLCASSLFPGSYEQYFGPGTRLTVT.

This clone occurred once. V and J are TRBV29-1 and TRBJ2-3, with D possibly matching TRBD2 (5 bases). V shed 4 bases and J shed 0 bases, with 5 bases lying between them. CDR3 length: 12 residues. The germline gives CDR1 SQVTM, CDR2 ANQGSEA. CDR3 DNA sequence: TGCAGCGTTGGCGGGAGCACAGATACGCAGTATTTT. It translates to CSVGGSTDTQYF.

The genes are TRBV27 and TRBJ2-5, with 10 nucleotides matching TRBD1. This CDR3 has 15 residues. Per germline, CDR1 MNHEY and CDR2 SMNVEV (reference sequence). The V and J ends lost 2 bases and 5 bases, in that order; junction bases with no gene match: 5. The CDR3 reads CASSLGDRGYETQYF. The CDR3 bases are TGTGCCAGCAGTTTAGGGGACAGGGGTTACGAGACCCAGTACTTC.

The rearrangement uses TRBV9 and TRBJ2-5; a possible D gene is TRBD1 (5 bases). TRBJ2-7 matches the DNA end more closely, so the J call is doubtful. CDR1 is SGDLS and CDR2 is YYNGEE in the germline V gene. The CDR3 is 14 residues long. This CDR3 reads CASSLGGAAYEQYF. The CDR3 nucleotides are TGTGCCAGCAGCCTGGGTGGGGCTGCCTACGAGCAGTACTTC.

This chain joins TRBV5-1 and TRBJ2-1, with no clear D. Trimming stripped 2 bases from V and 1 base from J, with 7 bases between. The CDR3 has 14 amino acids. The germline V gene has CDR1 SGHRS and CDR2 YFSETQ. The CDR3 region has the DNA TGCGCCAGCAGCTTTCGGACGTCCTACAATGAGCAGTTCTTC. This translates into CASSFRTSYNEQFF. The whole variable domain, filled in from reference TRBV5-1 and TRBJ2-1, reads KAGVTQTPRYLIKTRGQQVTLSCSPISGHRSVSWYQQTPGQGLQFLFEYFSETQRNKGNFPGRFSGRQFSNSRSEMNVSTLELGDSALYLCASSFRTSYNEQFFGPGTRLTVL.